Presented here are 4 T cell receptor beta chains from one specimen sequenced in a study of control samples from healthy donors and cancer patients. The method was immunoSEQ multiplex PCR; TCRdb's version includes in-frame clones alone and lacks a portion of them. Here the sample spans around 150,000 clones, around 94% being singletons. Material for sequencing was PBMCs. Source of these receptors: a man in his fifties or sixties with colorectal cancer.

The V and J genes are TRBV3-1 (or the pseudogene TRBV3-2) and TRBJ1-2; 9 nucleotides align to TRBD1. The trim removed 3 bases at V and 8 bases at J, leaving 10 bases unmatched. CDR1 LGHDT and CDR2 YNNKEL come from the germline V gene (reference sequence). The CDR3 contains 15 residues. The CDR3 is CASSQPGQGFGGYTF. Here the CDR3 DNA reads TGTGCCAGCAGCCAGCCCGGACAGGGGTTTGGAGGCTACACCTTC.

The chain has TRBV5-4 and TRBJ1-1; the D is unclear. There are 12 residues in the CDR3. The germline CDR1 and CDR2 sequences are SGHNT and YYREEE (reference sequence). With 0 bases removed from V and 7 bases from J, the gap between germline ends came to 7 bases. The DNA of the CDR3 is TGTGCCAGCAGCTTGGCCCGGGGTGAAGCTTTCTTT. It codes for CASSLARGEAFF.

This sequence joins TRBV10-1 and TRBJ2-7; the match to TRBD1 covers 7 bases. V dropped 11 bases and J dropped 6; count of bases not matched to a gene: 10. The CDR3 runs to 12 residues. Germline V gene data show CDR1 as WNHNN and CDR2 as SYGVQD (reference sequence). The CDR3 nucleotides read TGCGCCTCAGGGAAGGGGGCGGGCGAGCAGTACTTC. Protein sequence: CASGKGAGEQYF.

The chain joins TRBV29-1 to TRBJ1-1; TRBD1 agrees at 7 bases. V dropped 4 bases and J dropped 6; count of bases not matched to a gene: 5. The CDR3 length is 12 residues. Germline loops: CDR1 SQVTM, CDR2 ANQGSEA. CDR3 coding DNA: TGCAGCGTTGCAGGGGGTGGGGCTGAAGCTTTCTTT. Its protein is CSVAGGGAEAFF.